Shown below are 2 T cell receptor beta chains from a single sample sequenced in a study of T cells in Graves' hyperthyroidism and ophthalmopathy. RNA transcripts served as the template for amplifying TCR beta CDR3 regions. HTBI primers were the set used in a first-round RT-PCR of the TCR CDR3. TCRdb reprocessed the multiplex PCR reads with MiXCR, giving one entry per CDR3 protein. The sample contains over 650,000 distinct CDR3 sequences, about 16% of which appear only once. The sequenced sample consisted of blood. All receptors derive from a man aged 18 to 29 with Graves' hyperthyroidism.

This clonotype showed up just a few times. The chain joins TRBV19 to TRBJ1-1, with D possibly being TRBD1 (5 bases). The V end was cut by 3 bases, the J end by 2 bases, with 19 bases between. The germline V gene has CDR1 LNHDA and CDR2 SQIVND (reference sequence). The CDR3 runs to 17 residues. CDR3 bases: TGTGCCAGTAGTATTATGGGACTCAGAATACTCAACACTGAAGCTTTCTTT. Encoded protein: CASSIMGLRILNTEAFF.

This sequence joins TRBV6-9 and TRBJ1-6; the D gene is possibly TRBD1 (5 bases). The germline V gene encodes CDR1 MNHGY and CDR2 SVAAGI. This CDR3 has 14 residues. V gave up 2 bases and J gave up 9 bases, with 11 bases separating them. CDR3 DNA: TGTGCCAGCAGTTATGCGAGCGGGGGTTCACCCCTCCACTTT. This sequence encodes CASSYASGGSPLHF.